This T cell receptor (beta chain) is drawn from a study of blood T cell repertoires in COVID-19. Authors' analysis steps: Cell counts per sample came from amplifying reference gene primers. The repertoire was sequenced with immunoSEQ multiplex PCR; TCRdb's copy has only in-frame clones and lacks some. V, J and clone size derive from that table, while D and trimming were established from the DNA sequence. The table lists 200,000 or so clones, roughly nine tenths of them singletons. Per the germline V gene, CDR1 is SGHAT and CDR2 is FQDESV (reference sequence). The CDR3 has 14 residues. The V end lost 4 bases, the J end lost 9 bases, and 16 bases lay between the germline ends.

This clonotype was sampled from a woman in her 70s with acute or convalescent COVID-19. The chain has TRBV11-1 and TRBJ2-1, with a tentative D call TRBD2 (5 bases). Sequencing was done on a sample of peripheral blood. CDR3 in DNA: TGTGCCAGCAGCTGGGGAGAGGTAAACGGTGAGCAGTTCTTC. Its translation is CASSWGEVNGEQFF.